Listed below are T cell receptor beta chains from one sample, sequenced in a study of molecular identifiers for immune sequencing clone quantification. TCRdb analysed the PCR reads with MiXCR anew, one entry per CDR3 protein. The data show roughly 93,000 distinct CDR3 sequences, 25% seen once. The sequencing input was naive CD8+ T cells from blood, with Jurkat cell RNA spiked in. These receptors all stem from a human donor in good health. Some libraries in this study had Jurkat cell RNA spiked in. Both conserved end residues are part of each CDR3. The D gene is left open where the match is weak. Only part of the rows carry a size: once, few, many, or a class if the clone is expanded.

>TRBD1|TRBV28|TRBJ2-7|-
TGTGCCAGCAGTTACGGGACAGGGGACCAGTACTTC
CASSYGTGDQYF
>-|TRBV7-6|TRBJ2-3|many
TGTGCCAGCAGCTTAGACGTCTCGGGTTCGAGCACAGATACGCAGTATTTT
CASSLDVSGSSTDTQYF
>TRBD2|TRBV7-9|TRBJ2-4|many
TGTGCCAGCAGCTTATCGTATGAGGGACTACACAACTTC
CASSLSYEGLHNF
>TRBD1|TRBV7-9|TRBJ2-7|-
TGTGCCAGCAGCGGGGGACAGGGTTTCTACGAGCAGTACTTC
CASSGGQGFYEQYF
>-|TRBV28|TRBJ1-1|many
TGTGCCAGCAGCCCGCTTGGGCTTGAAGCTTTCTTT
CASSPLGLEAFF
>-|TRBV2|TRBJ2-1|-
TGTGCCAGCAGGACCCTTCTAGGCCCAGACAATGAGCAGTTCTTC
CASRTLLGPDNEQFF
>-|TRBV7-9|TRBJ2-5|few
TGTGCCAGCAGCCAGGAGGCAGGGAGAGAGACCCAGTACTTC
CASSQEAGRETQYF
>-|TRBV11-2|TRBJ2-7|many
TGTGCCAGCAGCGTAACAGATTACGAGCAGTACTTC
CASSVTDYEQYF
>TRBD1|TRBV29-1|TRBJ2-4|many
TGCAGCGCTAAAGGACAGGGGTTAGCCAAAAACATTCAGTACTTC
CSAKGQGLAKNIQYF
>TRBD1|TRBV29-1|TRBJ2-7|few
TGCAGCGTCGAGACAGGGCACTCCTACGAGCAGTACTTC
CSVETGHSYEQYF
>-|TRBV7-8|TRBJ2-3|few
TGTGCCAGCAGCTTAGCGTGGCAGGGGACGTTGGGGGATACGCAGTATTTT
CASSLAWQGTLGDTQYF
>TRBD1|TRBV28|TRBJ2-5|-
TGTGCCAGCAGTCATCGACAGGGGATTTTTTCAGAGACCCAGTACTTC
CASSHRQGIFSETQYF
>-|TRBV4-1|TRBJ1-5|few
TGCGCCAGCAGCCAAGTGATGGGGAATCAGCCCCAGCATTTT
CASSQVMGNQPQHF
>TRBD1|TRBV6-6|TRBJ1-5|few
TGTGCCAGCAGTACGACAGGGTTACATCAGCCCCAGCATTTT
CASSTTGLHQPQHF
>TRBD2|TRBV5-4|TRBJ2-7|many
TGTGCCAGCAGCTTGATCGCGGGAGCAGTGTACGAGCAGTACTTC
CASSLIAGAVYEQYF
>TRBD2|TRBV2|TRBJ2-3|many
TGTGCCAGCAGGGTAGCGGGAGGAAGCACAGATACGCAGTATTTT
CASRVAGGSTDTQYF
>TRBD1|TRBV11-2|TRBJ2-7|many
TGTGCCAGCAGCTTATCGGACAGGGGCACCTACGAGCAGTACTTC
CASSLSDRGTYEQYF
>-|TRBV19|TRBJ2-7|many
TGTGCCAGTAGTACCGAGAAACGATGGGAGCAGTACTTC
CASSTEKRWEQYF
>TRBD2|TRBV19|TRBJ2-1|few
TGTGCCAGTAGTATAAGCGGGAGACCAAGAAATGAGCAGTTCTTC
CASSISGRPRNEQFF
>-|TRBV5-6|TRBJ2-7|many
TGTGCCAGCAGCTTGGCCGGGGGAGGAGGCTACGAGCAGTACTTC
CASSLAGGGGYEQYF
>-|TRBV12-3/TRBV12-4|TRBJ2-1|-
TGTGCCAGCAGTCCCGGGGTTTACAATGAGCAGTTCTTC
CASSPGVYNEQFF
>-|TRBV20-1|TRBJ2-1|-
TGCAGTGCTAGACCGGATGAGCAGTTCTTC
CSARPDEQFF
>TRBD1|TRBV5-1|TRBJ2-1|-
TGCGCCAGCAGCTTTGGACAGGGGAGTTTGTGCACTGCGCAGTTCTTC
CASSFGQGSLCTAQFF
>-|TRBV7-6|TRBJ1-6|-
TGTGCCAGCAGCTTTCCCGTAAACTCCCAGGGAGTGGATTCACCCCTCCACTTT
CASSFPVNSQGVDSPLHF
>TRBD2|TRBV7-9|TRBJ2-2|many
TGTGCCAGCAGTCACATGCTAGCGGGAGGTGACACCGGGGAGCTGTTTTTT
CASSHMLAGGDTGELFF
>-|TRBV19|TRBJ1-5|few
TGTGCCAGTAGTGTCTTAGGGTACAGTAGCAATCAGCCCCAGCATTTT
CASSVLGYSSNQPQHF
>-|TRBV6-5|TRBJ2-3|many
TGTGCCAGCAGATGGCTTGGCACAGATACGCAGTATTTT
CASRWLGTDTQYF
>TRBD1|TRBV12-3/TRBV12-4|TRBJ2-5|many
TGTGCCAGCAGTTTCGGGACAGGGCAAGAGACCCAGTACTTC
CASSFGTGQETQYF
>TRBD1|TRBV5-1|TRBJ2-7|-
TGCGCCAGCAGCTTCTGGGGACAGAGAAATCCTGGAGAGCAGTACTTC
CASSFWGQRNPGEQYF
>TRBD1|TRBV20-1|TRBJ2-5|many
TGCAGTGATAGGGACAGGTACCAAGAGACCCAGTACTTC
CSDRDRYQETQYF
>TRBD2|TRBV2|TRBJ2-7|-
TGTGCCAGCAACATAGCGGGGGGGCCCGACGAGCAGTACTTC
CASNIAGGPDEQYF
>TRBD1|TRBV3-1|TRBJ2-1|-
TGTGCCAGCAGCCCCCGGACAGGGGCCTACAATGAGCAGTTCTTC
CASSPRTGAYNEQFF
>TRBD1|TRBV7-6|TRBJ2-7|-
TGTGCCAGCAGCTACTACCCGACGGACAGGGCCTACGAGCAGTACTTC
CASSYYPTDRAYEQYF
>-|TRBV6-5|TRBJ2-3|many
TGTGCCAGCAGTTACGGGCAATCCACAGATACGCAGTATTTT
CASSYGQSTDTQYF
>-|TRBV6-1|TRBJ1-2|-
TGTGCCAGCAGCCCCAGATCGGGGGCGTATGGCTACACCTTC
CASSPRSGAYGYTF
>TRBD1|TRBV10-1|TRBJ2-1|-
TGCGCCAGCAGTCTACGACAGGGGGCCCCTACGGATGAGCAGTTCTTC
CASSLRQGAPTDEQFF
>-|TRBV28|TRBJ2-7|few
TGTGCCAGCAGTTTAGTCACCGGGGTACCGGGACGACATGCTTACGAGCAGTACTTC
CASSLVTGVPGRHAYEQYF
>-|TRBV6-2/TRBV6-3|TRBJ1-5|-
TGTGCCAGCAGCTGGACAGCGACGGGTCAGCCCCAGCATTTT
CASSWTATGQPQHF
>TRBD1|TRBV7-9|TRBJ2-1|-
TGTGCCGGACAGGGTTTGGTTGAGCAGTTCTTC
CAGQGLVEQFF
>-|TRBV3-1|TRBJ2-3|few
TGTGCCAGCAGCCAAATCCCCGCAGGATTTGGAGATACGCAGTATTTT
CASSQIPAGFGDTQYF
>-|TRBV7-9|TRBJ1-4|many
TGTGCCAGCAGCTTAATGGGAACTAATGAAAAACTGTTTTTT
CASSLMGTNEKLFF